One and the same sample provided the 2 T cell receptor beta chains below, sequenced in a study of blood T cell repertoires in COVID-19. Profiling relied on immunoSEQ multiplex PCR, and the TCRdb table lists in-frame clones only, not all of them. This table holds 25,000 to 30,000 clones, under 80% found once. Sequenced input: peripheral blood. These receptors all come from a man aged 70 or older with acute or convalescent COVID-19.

In DNA, the CDR3 is TGTGCCAGTCGCAGGGGGCTGGCAGATACGCAGTATTTT. Amino acid sequence: CASRRGLADTQYF. The chain combines TRBV6-5 with TRBJ2-3, with TRBD1 matching over 8 bases. V gave up 9 bases and J gave up 4 bases; unmatched junction bases: 6. Germline V gene data show CDR1 as MNHEY and CDR2 as SVGAGI. The CDR3 is 13 residues long.

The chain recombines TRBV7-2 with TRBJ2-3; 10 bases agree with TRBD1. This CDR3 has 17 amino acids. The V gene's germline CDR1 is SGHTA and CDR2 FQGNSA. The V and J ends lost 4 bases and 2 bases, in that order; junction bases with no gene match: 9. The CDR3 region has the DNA TGTGCCAGCAGCTCCTCCGGGACAGGGGAATTCACAGATACGCAGTATTTT. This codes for CASSSSGTGEFTDTQYF.